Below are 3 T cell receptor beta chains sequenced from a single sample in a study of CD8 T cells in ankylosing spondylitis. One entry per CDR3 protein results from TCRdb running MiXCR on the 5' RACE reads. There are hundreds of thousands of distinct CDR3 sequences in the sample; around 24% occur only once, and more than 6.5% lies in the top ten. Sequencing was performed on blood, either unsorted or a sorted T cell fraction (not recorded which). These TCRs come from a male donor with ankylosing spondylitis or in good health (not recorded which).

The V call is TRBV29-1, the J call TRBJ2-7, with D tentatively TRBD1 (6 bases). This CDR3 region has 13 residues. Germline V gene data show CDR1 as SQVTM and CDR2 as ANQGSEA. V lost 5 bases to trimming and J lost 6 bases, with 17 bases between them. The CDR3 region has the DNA TGCAGCGTTCGGCAGGGGTCTTCTAGCGAGCAGTACTTC. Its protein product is CSVRQGSSSEQYF.

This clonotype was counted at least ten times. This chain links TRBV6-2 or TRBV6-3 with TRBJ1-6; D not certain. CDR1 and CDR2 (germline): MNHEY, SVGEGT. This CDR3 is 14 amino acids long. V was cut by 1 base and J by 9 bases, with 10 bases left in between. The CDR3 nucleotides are TGTGCCAGCAGTTACTGGGGTCTTGGTTCACCCCTCCACTTT. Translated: CASSYWGLGSPLHF.

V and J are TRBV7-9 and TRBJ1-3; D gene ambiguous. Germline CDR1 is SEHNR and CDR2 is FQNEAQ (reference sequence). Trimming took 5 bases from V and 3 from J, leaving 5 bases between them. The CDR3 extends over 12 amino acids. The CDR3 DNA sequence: TGTGCCAGCAGCCCAAATGGAAACACCATATATTTT. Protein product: CASSPNGNTIYF.